These 30 T cell receptor beta chains were sequenced from one sample in a study of blood T cell repertoires in COVID-19. Libraries were prepared by immunoSEQ multiplex PCR; TCRdb keeps only in-frame clonotypes and omits some of them. The sample holds 400,000 to 550,000 clones, approximately 90% seen once. The sample consisted of peripheral blood. Receptors originate from a woman in her twenties or thirties with acute or convalescent COVID-19.

J is TRBJ1-1 and V is TRBV7-6, with 11 bases fitting TRBD1. The CDR3 is 15 amino acids. Trimming took 5 bases from V and 8 from J; bases not matched to a gene: 10. CDR1 and CDR2 from the germline V gene are SGHVS and FNYEAQ. The CDR3 nucleotides are TGTGCCAGCAGCCTCAAGGACAGGGGGCGAACCGAAGCTTTCTTT. Amino acid sequence: CASSLKDRGRTEAFF. The full variable domain, its missing parts supplied by reference TRBV7-6 and TRBJ1-1, is GAGVSQSPRYKVTKRGQDVALRCDPISGHVSLYWYRQALGQGPEFLTYFNYEAQQDKSGLPNDRFSAERPEGSISTLTIQRTEQRDSAMYRCASSLKDRGRTEAFFGQGTRLTVV.

The V and J genes are TRBV7-2 and TRBJ1-4, with 7 positions matching TRBD1. J was trimmed by 0 bases and V by 5 bases; bases with no gene match: 12. Germline values: CDR1 SGHTA, CDR2 FQGNSA. The CDR3 totals 18 residues. This CDR3 reads CASSGRRDRTPTNEKLFF. The CDR3, as DNA: TGTGCCAGCAGCGGCCGCCGGGACAGAACTCCAACTAATGAAAAACTGTTTTTT. The full variable domain, with the rest looked up from reference TRBV7-2 and TRBJ1-4, is GAGVSQSPSNKVTEKGKDVELRCDPISGHTALYWYRQSLGQGLEFLIYFQGNSAPDKSGLPSDRFSAERTGGSVSTLTIQRTQQEDSAVYLCASSGRRDRTPTNEKLFFGSGTQLSVL.

The chain uses TRBV7-8 and TRBJ2-1; 14 bases align to TRBD2. V lost 1 base to trimming and J lost 9 bases; unmatched junction nucleotides: 14. This CDR3 region has 19 residues. CDR1 and CDR2 from the germline V gene are SGHVS and FQNEAQ. The CDR3 nucleotides read TGTGCCAGCAGCTTAGGTTCGGGGAGACTAGCGGGGGGGCCTGGTGAGCAGTTCTTC. Encoded protein: CASSLGSGRLAGGPGEQFF.

The chain combines TRBV4-1 with TRBJ1-5, with D perhaps TRBD1 (5 bases). Trimming shortened V by 2 bases and J by 6 bases, and 8 bases separated the two germline ends. Germline lookup yields CDR1 MGHRA and CDR2 YSYEKL. There are 13 residues in the CDR3. The CDR3 DNA follows: TGCGCCAGCAGCCAACGGGGGTTTCAGCCCCAGCATTTT. It yields the protein CASSQRGFQPQHF.

This clone showed up just once. The same CDR3 arises from other DNA sequences in this sample as well. V and J are TRBV6-1 and TRBJ2-5; D might be TRBD2 (6 bases). The V end was cut by 2 bases, the J end by 5 bases, with 15 bases between. From germline, CDR1 is MNHNS and CDR2 SASEGT. This CDR3 comprises 15 residues. CDR3 residues: CASSEFGSGGETQYF. In DNA form, the CDR3 reads TGTGCCAGCAGTGAATTCGGTAGCGGCGGGGAGACCCAGTACTTC.

V gene TRBV18 combines with J gene TRBJ2-2; D unclear. CDR3 length equals 13 residues. In germline, CDR1 is KGHSH, CDR2 LQKENI. Trimming shortened V by 6 bases and J by 4 bases, and 9 bases separated the two germline ends. The DNA of the CDR3 is TGTGCCAGCTCCGGTGTTTTCACCGGGGAGCTGTTTTTT. Translated, it gives CASSGVFTGELFF.

The rearrangement uses TRBV4-1 and TRBJ2-1; 14 bases are a match to TRBD2. The germline V gene has CDR1 MGHRA and CDR2 YSYEKL. The CDR3 contains 17 residues. J gave up 7 bases and V 4 bases, and 9 bases lay outside the gene matches. CDR3 loop: CASSPQRTSGGTNEQFF. The DNA of the CDR3 is TGCGCCAGCAGCCCCCAGAGGACTAGCGGGGGGACAAATGAGCAGTTCTTC.

J is TRBJ2-7 and V is TRBV13, with 9 bases identical to TRBD1. The V gene's germline CDR1 is PRHDT and CDR2 FYEKMQ (reference sequence). The trim removed 4 bases at V and 9 bases at J, leaving 22 bases unmatched. This CDR3 contains 18 residues. CDR3 nucleotide sequence: TGTGCCAGCAGCTCCCGGGACAGGGATATTCTCGGGCGGTTTGGGCAGTACTTC. Translated: CASSSRDRDILGRFGQYF.

The V call is TRBV13, the J call TRBJ2-7; D is uncertain. The CDR3 runs 15 residues. V lost 5 bases and J 3 bases, leaving 17 bases between the germline ends. CDR1 and CDR2 from the germline V gene are PRHDT and FYEKMQ (reference sequence). The DNA for the CDR3 is TGTGCCAGCAGCCCCCCAAGTGGCCTCCTCTACGAGCAGTACTTC. This gives the protein CASSPPSGLLYEQYF.

Here the CDR3 reads CASSELLGQGFSEQYF. The CDR3 nucleotides read TGCGCCAGCAGTGAGTTGTTGGGACAGGGCTTCTCCGAGCAGTACTTC. The J gene is TRBJ2-7, the V gene TRBV10-2; TRBD1 agrees at 9 bases. The germline V gene encodes CDR1 WSHSY and CDR2 SAAADI. This CDR3 has 16 amino acids. V gave up 1 base and J gave up 6 bases; unmatched junction bases: 10.

V is TRBV12-3 or TRBV12-4 and J is TRBJ2-7; D possibly corresponds to TRBD2 (5 bases). V lost 3 bases, J lost 5 bases, and 8 bases lay in between. The CDR3 has 12 amino acids. Written as DNA, the CDR3 is TGTGCCAGCAGTTTTTCCGGGAACGAGCAGTACTTC. It specifies CASSFSGNEQYF.

The chain couples TRBV7-2 to TRBJ1-3; tentatively, D is TRBD1 (5 bases). V lost 5 bases to trimming and J lost 2 bases, with 16 bases between them. Germline lookup yields CDR1 SGHTA and CDR2 FQGNSA. The CDR3 is made up of 16 amino acids. The CDR3 region is CASSPQTQGTGNTIYF. The CDR3 nucleotides are TGTGCCAGCAGCCCCCAAACCCAGGGAACTGGAAACACCATATATTTT. The full variable domain, with the rest looked up from reference TRBV7-2 and TRBJ1-3, is GAGVSQSPSNKVTEKGKDVELRCDPISGHTALYWYRQSLGQGLEFLIYFQGNSAPDKSGLPSDRFSAERTGGSVSTLTIQRTQQEDSAVYLCASSPQTQGTGNTIYFGEGSWLTVV.

V gene TRBV5-6 combines with J gene TRBJ1-1; TRBD1 agrees at 10 bases. This CDR3 is built from 14 residues. CDR1 is SGHDT, CDR2 YYEEEE, per germline. The V segment lost 5 bases and the J segment 7 bases; nucleotides outside the gene matches: 8. DNA of the CDR3: TGTGCCAGCAGTCTGGGACAGGGGTATGTTGAAGCTTTCTTT. This sequence encodes CASSLGQGYVEAFF.

This clone has a single count. The V gene is TRBV12-5, the J gene TRBJ2-3; D is perhaps TRBD2 (6 bases). The CDR3 sequence is 15 residues long. With 7 bases removed from V and 0 bases from J, the gap between germline ends came to 14 bases. Germline CDR1 LGHNT, CDR2 FRNRAP. CDR3 residues: CASAPSGVSTDTQYF. The CDR3 DNA reads as TGTGCTAGTGCCCCATCGGGGGTCAGCACAGATACGCAGTATTTT. Filled out from reference TRBV12-5 and TRBJ2-3, the complete variable domain reads DARVTQTPRHKVTEMGQEVTMRCQPILGHNTVFWYRQTMMQGLELLAYFRNRAPLDDSGMPKDRFSAEMPDATLATLKIQPSEPRDSAVYFCASAPSGVSTDTQYFGPGTRLTVL.

CDR3 DNA: TGTGCCAGCAGCGAAGGGGACAATGGCCAGCCCCAGCATTTT. This sequence encodes CASSEGDNGQPQHF. V gene TRBV4-2 combines with J gene TRBJ1-5, with D maybe TRBD1 (6 bases). Looked up from germline, CDR1 is LGHNA and CDR2 is YNFKEQ. V was clipped by 5 bases and J by 7 bases, with 15 bases between them. This CDR3 has 14 amino acids.

The chain uses TRBV2 and TRBJ2-7; tentative D call: TRBD1 (5 bases). The CDR3 is 13 residues long. V was shortened by 6 bases and J by 9 bases, with 18 bases between the two germline ends. Germline assignment: CDR1 SNHLY and CDR2 FYNNEI. The CDR3 region is CASRIDSLGVQYF. The CDR3 DNA follows: TGTGCCAGCAGGATCGACAGTTTAGGAGTGCAGTACTTC. Drawing the rest from reference TRBV2 and TRBJ2-7, the complete variable domain is EPEVTQTPSHQVTQMGQEVILRCVPISNHLYFYWYRQILGQKVEFLVSFYNNEISEKSEIFDDQFSVERPDGSNFTLKIRSTKLEDSAMYFCASRIDSLGVQYFGPGTRLTVT.

This chain uses TRBV29-1 with TRBJ1-1; TRBD1 is a possible D gene (5 bases). Germline V CDR1 and CDR2: SQVTM, ANQGSEA. V was pared by 7 bases and J by 7 bases, with 19 bases between. The CDR3 spans 13 residues. The CDR3 DNA sequence: TGCAGCGCTCGGAGGGGATTAGAAGGTGAAGCTTTCTTT. It specifies CSARRGLEGEAFF.

This chain connects TRBV5-1 to TRBJ2-2, with no clear D. The germline gives CDR1 SGHRS, CDR2 YFSETQ. V lost 7 bases and J lost 5, with 6 bases in between. CDR3 length: 11 amino acids. DNA of the CDR3: TGCGCCAGCCGTAGTACCGGGGAGCTGTTTTTT. Translated: CASRSTGELFF. Based on the CDR3 plus reference TRBV5-1 and TRBJ2-2, the full variable domain is KAGVTQTPRYLIKTRGQQVTLSCSPISGHRSVSWYQQTPGQGLQFLFEYFSETQRNKGNFPGRFSGRQFSNSRSEMNVSTLELGDSALYLCASRSTGELFFGEGSRLTVL.

The genes are TRBV5-1 and TRBJ1-6; TRBD1 is a possible D gene (6 bases). Germline V gives CDR1 SGHRS, CDR2 YFSETQ. The CDR3 consists of 17 residues. Trimming removed 2 bases at V and 0 bases at J, with 12 bases between. The CDR3 nucleotides are TGCGCCAGCAGCTTCGGGACACCGAGCTCCTATAATTCACCCCTCCACTTT. As protein: CASSFGTPSSYNSPLHF.

The rearrangement links TRBV27 to TRBJ2-6, with a weak D call TRBD2 (5 bases). This CDR3 region has 18 residues. The germline gives CDR1 MNHEY, CDR2 SMNVEV (reference sequence). Deletions cut 2 bases from V and 0 bases from J, with 14 bases between. The CDR3: CASSLGEFPSSGANVLTF. CDR3 in DNA: TGTGCCAGCAGTTTAGGGGAGTTTCCCTCCTCTGGGGCCAACGTCCTGACTTTC.

The chain carries TRBV27 and TRBJ2-7; tentatively, D is TRBD1 (5 bases). V was trimmed by 5 bases and J by 5 bases, leaving 7 bases between them. Germline CDR1 and CDR2: MNHEY and SMNVEV (reference sequence). The CDR3 has 11 amino acids. CDR3 protein: CASSQGHEQYF. CDR3 nucleotide sequence: TGTGCCAGCAGTCAGGGTCACGAGCAGTACTTC.

J is TRBJ1-5 and V is TRBV7-9, with D tentatively TRBD1 (6 bases). V shed 6 bases and J shed 1 base, with 10 bases lying between them. The CDR3 is made up of 14 amino acids. Germline V gene data show CDR1 as SEHNR and CDR2 as FQNEAQ (reference sequence). For the CDR3, the DNA is TGTGCCAGCAGTGGCGGGGGCAGCAATCAGCCCCAGCATTTT. It is translated as CASSGGGSNQPQHF.

CDR3 bases: TGTGCCAGCAGCTTCCCCGGGGGTAGCGGCGAACAAGATACGCAGTATTTT. Translating it yields CASSFPGGSGEQDTQYF. This sequence joins TRBV7-2 and TRBJ2-3; D is perhaps TRBD2 (6 bases). Per the germline V gene, CDR1 is SGHTA and CDR2 is FQGNSA. Trimming left V 3 bases short and J 5 bases short, with 21 bases between. The CDR3 totals 17 residues. Based on the CDR3 plus reference TRBV7-2 and TRBJ2-3, the full variable domain is GAGVSQSPSNKVTEKGKDVELRCDPISGHTALYWYRQSLGQGLEFLIYFQGNSAPDKSGLPSDRFSAERTGGSVSTLTIQRTQQEDSAVYLCASSFPGGSGEQDTQYFGPGTRLTVL.

This clone has more than one count but fewer than ten. The rearrangement joins TRBV2 to TRBJ1-6, with TRBD1 matching over 11 bases. CDR3 length equals 14 residues. From germline, CDR1 is SNHLY and CDR2 FYNNEI. The V segment lost 8 bases and the J segment 10 bases; nucleotides outside the gene matches: 7. The DNA for the CDR3 is TGTGCCAGCGGACAGGGGGCGCTTTTCTCACCCCTCCACTTT. Protein product: CASGQGALFSPLHF.

This chain links TRBV7-9 with TRBJ2-7; D may be TRBD1 (5 bases). Deletions cut 5 bases from V and 0 bases from J, with 8 bases between. Germline V gene sequence: CDR1 SEHNR, CDR2 FQNEAQ (reference sequence). This CDR3 is built from 13 residues. CDR3 sequence (DNA): TGTGCCAGCAGCCCGACAGCCTCCTACGAGCAGTACTTC. Translating gives CASSPTASYEQYF.

The gene calls are TRBV6-6 and TRBJ2-1, with a weak D call TRBD2 (6 bases). The ends were cut back, 7 bases at V and 10 bases at J, with 23 bases in the middle. CDR1 MNHNY and CDR2 SVGAGI come from the germline V gene (reference sequence). This CDR3 has 15 amino acids. Here the CDR3 reads CASTEKGTLSVEQFF. As DNA, the CDR3 is TGTGCCAGCACCGAAAAGGGGACTCTTTCGGTCGAGCAGTTCTTC.

The chain uses TRBV12-5 and TRBJ2-2; the D gene is possibly TRBD2 (7 bases). Germline loops: CDR1 LGHNT, CDR2 FRNRAP. The CDR3 spans 15 residues. V lost 3 bases to trimming and J lost 4 bases, with 12 bases between them. CDR3 DNA: TGTGCTAGTGGTTTTCTGGGGGGGCTCACCGGGGAGCTGTTTTTT. Residues: CASGFLGGLTGELFF.

The chain recombines TRBV7-9 with TRBJ1-6; D not resolved. V was clipped by 1 base and J by 7 bases, with 8 bases between them. The CDR3 length is 14 residues. Germline values: CDR1 SEHNR, CDR2 FQNEAQ (reference sequence). The CDR3 loop reads CASSLDYRNSPLHF. The CDR3 DNA reads as TGTGCCAGCAGCTTAGATTACAGAAATTCACCCCTCCACTTT.

The chain is built from TRBV5-6 and TRBJ1-3; possibly TRBD1 for D (5 bases). V was pared by 1 base and J by 4 bases, with 12 bases between. The CDR3 has 15 residues. In germline, CDR1 is SGHDT, CDR2 YYEEEE. The CDR3 DNA sequence: TGTGCCAGCAGCTTGCAGGGATCGGGCGGAAACACCATATATTTT. It encodes CASSLQGSGGNTIYF.

The chain combines TRBV19 with TRBJ2-1, with 15 bases lining up with TRBD2. The length of the CDR3 is 16 residues. Trimming took 7 bases from V and 7 from J; bases not matched to a gene: 8. Germline V CDR1 and CDR2: LNHDA, SQIVND (reference sequence). CDR3 bases: TGTGCCAGTATAAAGTCGGGACTAGCGGGGGGTAATGAGCAGTTCTTC. It codes for CASIKSGLAGGNEQFF.